A single T cell receptor beta chain is shown here with its context. Its antigen is not yet known. Per-base quality was not reported, and no clone a single base away is much larger than it. Each collaborating institution followed its own protocols to collect whole blood in K2EDTA tubes. Collaborator samples were shipped for TCRbeta analysis as frozen whole blood, isolated PBMCs, or DNA extracted from either sample type. The immunoSEQ Assay, a bias-controlled multiplex PCR, was used to amplify TCRbeta CDR3 regions from genomic DNA. In the original analysis: Within the assay, amplification of reference gene primers was used to estimate how many nucleated cells each sample contained. Sequence reads were collapsed and filtered to measure the absolute abundance of every unique TCRbeta CDR3 rearrangement. For each sample, productive Simpson clonality was calculated as the square root of Simpson's diversity index across productive rearrangements. The table comes from immuneACCESS by way of TCRdb, which keeps in-frame sequences with V and J called. Part of the clones is missing from these tables; in studies checked, under half for an unresolved V gene and the rest for unknown reasons. V and J calls and clone size are copied from that table; D and trimming were computed from the DNA. The sample contains fewer than 95,000 clones, 86% of them found a single time. Together, the top ten hold 25% to 30% of the sample.

This specimen belongs to a study of blood T cell repertoires in COVID-19 (dated by TCRdb to 2018 to 2021). At the level of the whole study: Samples covering the acute and convalescent phases of COVID-19 were provided by collaborators in the United States, Italy and Spain. The prospective study material was composed of cDNA or gDNA derived from T cells, B-cell-depleted T cells, or PBMCs. The repertoires were made available in a free public database intended to serve as a resource for research on the immune response to SARS-CoV-2. Subjects who had been exposed to COVID-19, were actively infected with it, or had recovered from it provided the deeply sampled blood TCRbeta repertoires that made up the dataset. HLA class I and class II types, where available, came from metadata supplied by the sample provider rather than from assay-based typing. Samples were obtained from the ongoing ImmuneRACE study (first 160 participants) and from 1,254 subjects provided by 6 global collaborators. Sample metadata almost always included a de-identified subject ID, COVID-19 status, age in years and sex. The research as a whole found: How much clinical and demographic metadata was included differed by source and by participant, and the metadata was provided uncurated.

The sequencing input was peripheral blood. This receptor was obtained from a man in his fifties with active or convalescent COVID-19.

CDR3 loop: CASSRTSGEQFF. The bases read TGTGCCAGCAGCCGGACTAGCGGGGAGCAGTTCTTC. The rearranged segments are TRBV7-8 and TRBJ2-1; TRBD2 aligns with 11 central bases. CDR1 and CDR2, per the germline V gene, are SGHVS and FQNEAQ. The junction shows trimming of 5 bases on V and 10 bases on J, and the gene matches do not reach 1 base of it. Measured from the cysteine to the phenylalanine, the CDR3 is 12 residues long. Only CDR3 DNA is held: 36 bases, read in frame from base 1.